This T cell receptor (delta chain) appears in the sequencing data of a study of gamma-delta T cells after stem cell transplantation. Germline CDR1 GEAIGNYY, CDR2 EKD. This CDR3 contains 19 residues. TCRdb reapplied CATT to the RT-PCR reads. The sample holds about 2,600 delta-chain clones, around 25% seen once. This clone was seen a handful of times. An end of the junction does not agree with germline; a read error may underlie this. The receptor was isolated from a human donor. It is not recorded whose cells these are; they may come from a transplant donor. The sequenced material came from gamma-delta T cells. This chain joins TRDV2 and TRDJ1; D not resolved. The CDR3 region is CACDTVGGSTELYTDNLIF. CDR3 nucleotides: TGTGCCTGTGACACAGTTGGAGGTTCCACCGAGCTTTACACCGATAACCTCATCTTT.